A single sample gave rise to the 23 T cell receptor beta chains below, sequenced in a study of technical replicates of blood from a few donors. Produced via immunoSEQ multiplex PCR; TCRdb's table is partial and in-frame only. The table records some 69,000 clones, 80% to 90% of them present only once. The specimen sequenced was PBMCs. Receptors originate from a human donor in good health. Some clones in this sample may be carry-over from other donors' samples.

The V and J genes are TRBV5-1 and TRBJ2-1; 9 bases line up with TRBD1. The CDR3 is made up of 15 amino acids. Germline CDR1 is SGHRS and CDR2 is YFSETQ. The V and J ends lost 3 bases and 5 bases, in that order; junction bases with no gene match: 6. The CDR3 DNA sequence: TGCGCCAGCAGCTACGGGACAGGGTTCAACAATGAGCAGTTCTTC. Protein sequence: CASSYGTGFNNEQFF.

This rearrangement joins TRBV6-4 to TRBJ2-1, with 9 bases matching TRBD1. Germline CDR1 MRHNA, CDR2 SNTAGT. Unmatched junction bases numbered 1, after V lost 4 bases and J lost 0 bases. This CDR3 contains 15 residues. CDR3 in amino acids: CASSGGQGSYNEQFF. The CDR3 bases are TGTGCCAGCAGTGGGGGACAGGGCTCCTACAATGAGCAGTTCTTC.

This clone was seen a few times. The V gene is TRBV9, the J gene TRBJ2-5; unclear D gene. From germline, CDR1 is SGDLS and CDR2 YYNGEE. The CDR3 length is 15 residues. With 1 base removed from V and 1 base from J, the gap between germline ends came to 11 bases. The CDR3 bases are TGTGCCAGCAGCGTATCACCGGTTCCCCAAGAGACCCAGTACTTC. This sequence encodes CASSVSPVPQETQYF.

Ten or more counts support this clone. The CDR3 DNA sequence: TGTGCCAGCAGTGAGGGGCTAGCGGGTGGCGGGGAGCAGTTCTTC. It yields the protein CASSEGLAGGGEQFF. The rearrangement links TRBV6-1 to TRBJ2-1; the match to TRBD2 covers 8 bases. From germline, CDR1 is MNHNS and CDR2 SASEGT. This CDR3 is built from 15 residues. Germline trimming cut 3 bases from V and 10 bases from J; bases unmatched to any gene: 11.

The V and J genes are TRBV10-3 and TRBJ2-1; 10 nucleotides match TRBD2. The germline V gene has CDR1 ENHRY and CDR2 SYGVKD. V lost 9 bases and J lost 7; bases outside the gene matches: 15. The CDR3 is 16 amino acids. The CDR3 coding sequence is TGTGCCATACACCCAGAGGGAGCGGGAGGGCGAAATGAGCAGTTCTTC. The encoded protein is CAIHPEGAGGRNEQFF.

The chain joins TRBV11-2 to TRBJ2-5, with 13 positions matching TRBD2. Per germline, CDR1 SGHAT and CDR2 FQNNGV. The CDR3 is 15 residues long. With 5 bases clipped from V and 3 bases from J, the junction kept 3 bases outside the gene matches. For the CDR3, the DNA is TGTGCCAGCAGCCGGGGGACTAGCGGGAAAGAGACCCAGTACTTC. Encoded protein: CASSRGTSGKETQYF.

V gene TRBV29-1 combines with J gene TRBJ2-2, with 11 bases matching TRBD2. Germline V CDR1 and CDR2: SQVTM, ANQGSEA. V dropped 8 bases and J dropped 7; count of bases not matched to a gene: 12. CDR3 size: 15 residues. The CDR3 here is CSHNGASGGRGELFF. CDR3 DNA sequence: TGCAGCCATAACGGGGCTAGCGGGGGGCGCGGGGAGCTGTTTTTT.

This sequence joins TRBV7-9 and TRBJ1-1; the D gene is possibly TRBD1 (6 bases). V dropped 4 bases and J dropped 7 bases, with 13 bases sitting between them. The CDR3 has 13 residues. Germline V gene data show CDR1 as SEHNR and CDR2 as FQNEAQ (reference sequence). CDR3 sequence (DNA): TGTGCCAGCAGCTCAGACAGGAGGAGTGAAGCTTTCTTT. It yields the protein CASSSDRRSEAFF. Variable domain in full (rest from reference TRBV7-9 and TRBJ1-1): DTGVSQNPRHKITKRGQNVTFRCDPISEHNRLYWYRQTLGQGPEFLTYFQNEAQLEKSRLLSDRFSAERPKGSFSTLEIQRTEQGDSAMYLCASSSDRRSEAFFGQGTRLTVV.

The rearrangement joins TRBV5-1 to TRBJ2-5, with 8 bases that match TRBD2. The CDR3 is 17 residues long. Unmatched junction bases numbered 15, after V lost 4 bases and J lost 4 bases. The germline V gene has CDR1 SGHRS and CDR2 YFSETQ. The CDR3 loop is CASSEVPRGAGGETQYF. Written as DNA, the CDR3 is TGCGCCAGCAGCGAAGTCCCGCGGGGGGCTGGCGGAGAGACCCAGTACTTC.

This CDR3 is CATSRDLGVGEQYF. The CDR3 DNA reads TGTGCCACCAGCAGAGATCTCGGAGTAGGCGAGCAGTACTTC. V usage is TRBV15 and J usage is TRBJ2-7, with D unresolved. The CDR3 extends over 14 amino acids. Per germline, CDR1 LNHNV and CDR2 YYDKDF (reference sequence). The ends were cut back, 0 bases at V and 6 bases at J, with 12 bases in the middle.

The rearrangement uses TRBV27 and TRBJ2-2; the match to TRBD1 covers 7 bases. This CDR3 region has 15 residues. Germline trimming cut 6 bases from V and 4 bases from J; bases unmatched to any gene: 8. CDR1 is MNHEY and CDR2 is SMNVEV in the germline V gene (reference sequence). CDR3 nucleotides: TGTGCCAGCAGGTCCGACAGGGCGGTCACCGGGGAGCTGTTTTTT. Its translation is CASRSDRAVTGELFF.

The J gene is TRBJ2-1, the V gene TRBV7-6; the D is unclear. CDR1 is SGHVS and CDR2 is FNYEAQ in the germline V gene. The CDR3 loop spans 12 amino acids. The ends were cut back, 1 base at V and 6 bases at J, with 4 bases in the middle. In DNA, the CDR3 is TGTGCCAGCAGCTTAGTTAGCAATGAGCAGTTCTTC. Its protein product is CASSLVSNEQFF. Full variable domain (outside the CDR3, taken from reference TRBV7-6 and TRBJ2-1): GAGVSQSPRYKVTKRGQDVALRCDPISGHVSLYWYRQALGQGPEFLTYFNYEAQQDKSGLPNDRFSAERPEGSISTLTIQRTEQRDSAMYRCASSLVSNEQFFGPGTRLTVL.

The chain carries TRBV19 and TRBJ2-3, with D perhaps matching TRBD1 (6 bases). CDR3 length: 12 amino acids. The V gene lost 4 bases and the J gene lost 4 bases, with 6 bases spanning the gap. Germline CDR1 is LNHDA and CDR2 is SQIVND (reference sequence). CDR3 nucleotide sequence: TGTGCCAGTAGTACAGGGGCAGATACGCAGTATTTT. Translated: CASSTGADTQYF.

The chain has TRBV4-2 and TRBJ1-4; D remains ambiguous. From germline, CDR1 is LGHNA and CDR2 YNFKEQ. The CDR3 is 16 amino acids. The V end was cut by 1 base, the J end by 8 bases, with 17 bases between. The CDR3 region is CASSQAQAREEEKLFF. The CDR3, as DNA: TGTGCCAGCAGCCAAGCCCAGGCAAGGGAGGAGGAAAAACTGTTTTTT.

This clone was recorded a few times. The J gene is TRBJ1-2, the V gene TRBV30, with TRBD1 identical over 8 bases. This CDR3 comprises 13 residues. Germline trimming cut 2 bases from V and 7 bases from J; bases unmatched to any gene: 6. Germline assignment: CDR1 GTSNPN and CDR2 SVGIG (reference sequence). CDR3: CAWSLQGAVGYTF. CDR3 nucleotides: TGTGCCTGGAGTCTCCAGGGGGCAGTTGGCTACACCTTC.

The chain is built from TRBV18 and TRBJ2-2; D call uncertain. Trimming pared 4 bases from V and 2 bases from J, leaving 14 bases between. Germline V gene sequence: CDR1 KGHSH, CDR2 LQKENI. The CDR3 is 16 residues long. The CDR3 is CASSLTLRANTGELFF. In DNA form, the CDR3 reads TGTGCCAGCTCACTTACCCTCCGAGCTAACACCGGGGAGCTGTTTTTT.

The chain links TRBV18 to TRBJ2-1, with D possibly TRBD1 on 5 matching bases. Germline assignment: CDR1 KGHSH and CDR2 LQKENI. The CDR3 spans 13 residues. V was shortened by 3 bases and J by 7 bases, with 10 bases between the two germline ends. DNA of the CDR3: TGTGCCAGCTCACCGATTAGACAGAATGAGCAGTTCTTC. As protein: CASSPIRQNEQFF. Drawing the rest from reference TRBV18 and TRBJ2-1, the complete variable domain is NAGVMQNPRHLVRRRGQEARLRCSPMKGHSHVYWYRQLPEEGLKFMVYLQKENIIDESGMPKERFSAEFPKEGPSILRIQQVVRGDSAAYFCASSPIRQNEQFFGPGTRLTVL.

The gene calls are TRBV18 and TRBJ2-5; D perhaps matches TRBD2 (5 bases). V was shortened by 0 bases and J by 4 bases, with 12 bases between the two germline ends. CDR1 and CDR2 from the germline V gene are KGHSH and LQKENI. The CDR3 spans 15 residues. The CDR3 bases are TGTGCCAGCTCACCACCGAACCGGGCGGGAGAGACCCAGTACTTC. It is translated as CASSPPNRAGETQYF.

The V and J genes are TRBV25-1 and TRBJ1-5; tentatively, D is TRBD1 (6 bases). Trimming pared 5 bases from V and 4 bases from J, leaving 15 bases between. CDR1 and CDR2 from the germline V gene are MGHDK and SYGVNS. This CDR3 spans 15 amino acids. The CDR3 DNA sequence: TGTGCCAGCAGTAAGGGGGGGGCGGTTAATCAGCCCCAGCATTTT. Amino acids: CASSKGGAVNQPQHF.

V and J are TRBV10-3 and TRBJ1-2; D may be TRBD1 (6 bases). The length of the CDR3 is 16 residues. The germline gives CDR1 ENHRY, CDR2 SYGVKD. V was shortened by 3 bases and J by 0 bases, with 14 bases between the two germline ends. CDR3 in amino acids: CAISEGANRANYGYTF. CDR3 nucleotides: TGTGCCATCAGTGAAGGTGCTAACAGGGCTAACTATGGCTACACCTTC.

This chain connects TRBV11-2 to TRBJ1-2; 10 nucleotides align to TRBD1. The CDR3 length is 14 residues. CDR1 is SGHAT, CDR2 FQNNGV, per germline. V dropped 4 bases and J dropped 7; count of bases not matched to a gene: 6. DNA for the CDR3: TGTGCCAGCAGCTCGACAGGGGGCGCGGGTGGCTACACCTTC. Protein sequence: CASSSTGGAGGYTF.

The chain is built from TRBV10-3 and TRBJ1-1; D is undetermined. The CDR3 sequence is 13 residues long. Germline V gene sequence: CDR1 ENHRY, CDR2 SYGVKD. Trimming cost V 9 bases and J 0 bases, with 11 bases left between them. Here the CDR3 DNA reads TGTGCCATACGACAAGCAATGAACACTGAAGCTTTCTTT. This encodes CAIRQAMNTEAFF.

The chain links TRBV13 to TRBJ2-1; TRBD2 matches at 10 bases. V shed 5 bases, J shed 2 bases, and the junction held 12 bases outside the gene matches. CDR3 length: 18 residues. Germline V CDR1 and CDR2: PRHDT, FYEKMQ (reference sequence). CDR3 bases: TGTGCCAGCAGCGAGTTCCTAGCGGGGGCCCTCACCTACAATGAGCAGTTCTTC. Translating it yields CASSEFLAGALTYNEQFF.